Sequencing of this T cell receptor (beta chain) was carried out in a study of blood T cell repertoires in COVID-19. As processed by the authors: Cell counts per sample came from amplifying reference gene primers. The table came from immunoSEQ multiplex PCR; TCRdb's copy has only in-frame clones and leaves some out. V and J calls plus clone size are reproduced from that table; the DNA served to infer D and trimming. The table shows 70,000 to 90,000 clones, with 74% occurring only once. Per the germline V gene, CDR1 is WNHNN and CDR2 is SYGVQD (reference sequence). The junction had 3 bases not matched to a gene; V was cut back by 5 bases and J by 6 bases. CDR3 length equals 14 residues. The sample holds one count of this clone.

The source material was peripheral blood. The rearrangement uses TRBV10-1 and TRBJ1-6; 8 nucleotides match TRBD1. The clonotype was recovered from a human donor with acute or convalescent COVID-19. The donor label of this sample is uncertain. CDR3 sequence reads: CASSLDRGNSPLHF. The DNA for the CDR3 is TGCGCCAGCAGTCTTGACAGGGGTAATTCACCCCTCCACTTT.